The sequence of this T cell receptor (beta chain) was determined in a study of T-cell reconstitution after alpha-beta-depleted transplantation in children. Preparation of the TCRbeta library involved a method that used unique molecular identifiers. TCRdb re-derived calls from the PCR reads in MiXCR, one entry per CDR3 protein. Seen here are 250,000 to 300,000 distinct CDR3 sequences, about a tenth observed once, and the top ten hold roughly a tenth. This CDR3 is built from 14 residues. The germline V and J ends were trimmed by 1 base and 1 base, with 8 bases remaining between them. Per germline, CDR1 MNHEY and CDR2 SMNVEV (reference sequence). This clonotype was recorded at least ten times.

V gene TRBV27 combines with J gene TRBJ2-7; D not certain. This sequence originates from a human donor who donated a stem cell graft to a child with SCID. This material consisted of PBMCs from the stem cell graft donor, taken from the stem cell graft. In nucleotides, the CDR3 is TGTGCCAGCAGTTTATACGTCTCTTCCTACGAGCAGTACTTC. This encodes CASSLYVSSYEQYF.